The 26 T cell receptor beta chains in this list originate from one sample, sequenced in a study of blood T cell repertoires in COVID-19. This table comes from immunoSEQ multiplex PCR, and its TCRdb copy is limited to in-frame clones, with some not included. The data contain 150,000 to 200,000 clones, roughly 82% of them seen just once; the ten biggest clones take up 13% to 15%. Sequencing was carried out using PBMCs or T cells enriched from blood (not recorded which). All receptors derive from a man aged 50 to 59 who had recovered from COVID-19.

The chain recombines TRBV11-2 with TRBJ2-6; D is perhaps TRBD1 (5 bases). The germline V and J ends were trimmed by 5 bases and 3 bases, with 11 bases remaining between them. Germline-derived CDR1 and CDR2 are SGHAT and FQNNGV. This CDR3 spans 15 amino acids. CDR3 sequence (DNA): TGTGCCAGCAGCCAAGGGGTAGGTGGGGCCAACGTCCTGACTTTC. The encoded protein is CASSQGVGGANVLTF.

The chain carries TRBV7-2 and TRBJ2-5; 11 bases are a match to TRBD2. This CDR3 comprises 16 residues. The germline V gene encodes CDR1 SGHTA and CDR2 FQGNSA. V lost 4 bases and J lost 6; bases outside the gene matches: 10. The CDR3 reads CASSWDSGGAGKTQYF. Here the CDR3 DNA reads TGTGCCAGCAGCTGGGATAGCGGGGGGGCCGGGAAGACCCAGTACTTC.

The chain combines TRBV21-1 with TRBJ1-2; whether TRBD1, the table's D call, matches the DNA was not checked. TRBV21-1 is a pseudogene locus. The length of the CDR3 is 14 residues. The DNA of the CDR3 is TGTGCCAGCAGATTAAACAGGGAGATGCGTGGCTACACCTTC. Its translation is CASRLNREMRGYTF.

The V and J genes are TRBV13 and TRBJ1-5, with D perhaps matching TRBD1 (6 bases). Germline V gene data show CDR1 as PRHDT and CDR2 as FYEKMQ (reference sequence). Trimming shortened V by 5 bases and J by 4 bases, and 18 bases separated the two germline ends. The CDR3 contains 16 residues. CDR3 in amino acids: CASSQRQVGVNQPQHF. The CDR3 DNA reads as TGTGCCAGCAGCCAAAGACAGGTCGGAGTAAATCAGCCCCAGCATTTT.

The chain combines TRBV7-9 with TRBJ1-1; no definite D call. Germline V gene data show CDR1 as SEHNR and CDR2 as FQNEAQ (reference sequence). The CDR3 consists of 12 residues. Trimming left V 1 base short and J 8 bases short, with 8 bases between. CDR3 in amino acids: CASSLVGAEAFF. In DNA, the CDR3 is TGTGCCAGCAGCTTAGTCGGAGCCGAAGCTTTCTTT.

The V call is TRBV23-1, the J call TRBJ2-5; 9 bases fit TRBD1. TRBV23-1 is reported as an ORF; its role is uncertain. With V trimmed by 0 bases and J by 5 bases, 4 bases remained unmatched. This CDR3 region has 15 residues. The CDR3 spells CASSQSRDRVETQYF. The DNA for the CDR3 is TGCGCCAGCAGTCAATCCCGGGACAGGGTCGAGACCCAGTACTTC.

V gene TRBV20-1 combines with J gene TRBJ1-1; no clear D gene. Germline CDR1 and CDR2: DFQATT and SNEGSKA (reference sequence). Trimming shortened V by 0 bases and J by 6 bases, and 5 bases separated the two germline ends. The CDR3 length is 11 residues. The DNA of the CDR3 is TGCAGTGCTAGAGAATATCCTGAAGCTTTCTTT. It is translated as CSAREYPEAFF.

Only one count was recorded for this clone. DNA of the CDR3: TGCGCCAGCAGCTTTACCGGGACAGGGGGGAACACTGAAGCTTTCTTT. As protein: CASSFTGTGGNTEAFF. The genes are TRBV5-1 and TRBJ1-1; 11 bases line up with TRBD1. Trimming at V came to 2 bases and at J to 1 base, leaving 4 bases not matched to a gene. Germline assignment: CDR1 SGHRS and CDR2 YFSETQ. The CDR3 consists of 16 residues.

The CDR3 nucleotides are TGTGCCAGCAGGGAGACAGCGAACTATGGCTACACCTTC. Its protein product is CASRETANYGYTF. The chain joins TRBV2 to TRBJ1-2, with a weak D call TRBD1 (5 bases). The CDR3 sequence is 13 residues long. The germline gives CDR1 SNHLY, CDR2 FYNNEI. Trimming left V 6 bases short and J 2 bases short, with 10 bases between.

This clone was counted many times. The chain couples TRBV13 to TRBJ2-2; TRBD2 is a possible D gene (6 bases). Germline V lookup: CDR1 PRHDT, CDR2 FYEKMQ (reference sequence). This CDR3 has 13 residues. V was shortened by 3 bases and J by 7 bases, with 9 bases between the two germline ends. DNA for the CDR3: TGTGCCAGCAGCTTCGGGGGAAGCGGGGAGCTGTTTTTT. Its translation: CASSFGGSGELFF.

The V call is TRBV12-2, the J call TRBJ1-6; TRBD1 is taken as the D call from the table, unchecked against the DNA. TRBV12-2 is deemed a pseudogene. This CDR3 is built from 20 residues. The CDR3 sequence: CASRLTVGQHSSSYNSPLHF. The CDR3 DNA is TGTGCAAGTCGCTTGACTGTGGGGCAGCACTCTAGCTCCTATAATTCACCCCTCCACTTT.

CDR3 DNA: TGCGCCAGCAGCTTCGGGGGTGACACTGAAGCTTTCTTT. Amino acids: CASSFGGDTEAFF. The chain employs TRBV5-1 and TRBJ1-1; TRBD1 is a possible D gene (5 bases). This CDR3 region has 13 residues. The germline V gene has CDR1 SGHRS and CDR2 YFSETQ. V lost 2 bases, J lost 3 bases, and 8 bases lay in between.

This chain joins TRBV5-1 and TRBJ1-2; 8 bases line up with TRBD1. The trim removed 4 bases at V and 2 bases at J, leaving 4 bases unmatched. There are 14 residues in the CDR3. CDR1 and CDR2 from the germline V gene are SGHRS and YFSETQ. CDR3 DNA: TGCGCCAGCAGCGATGGACAGGGCAACTATGGCTACACCTTC. It yields the protein CASSDGQGNYGYTF.

This clone has a single count. V is TRBV5-1 and J is TRBJ1-4, with D perhaps matching TRBD1 (6 bases). The germline V gene encodes CDR1 SGHRS and CDR2 YFSETQ. The V end lost 4 bases, the J end lost 0 bases, and 13 bases lay between the germline ends. This CDR3 spans 16 amino acids. In nucleotides, the CDR3 is TGCGCCAGCAGCCTTTGGACAGTTGCAACTAATGAAAAACTGTTTTTT. As protein: CASSLWTVATNEKLFF.

The CDR3 nucleotides are TGTGCCAGTAATTCGGGACTAGTAAGAGAGACCCAGTACTTC. Translating it yields CASNSGLVRETQYF. V usage is TRBV19 and J usage is TRBJ2-5, with TRBD2 matching over 8 bases. V lost 7 bases to trimming and J lost 4 bases; unmatched junction nucleotides: 8. CDR1 and CDR2 from the germline V gene are LNHDA and SQIVND (reference sequence). The CDR3 spans 14 residues.

The CDR3, as DNA: TGTGCCACGCAAAGGGGGTCCTACAATGAGCAGTTCTTC. It codes for CATQRGSYNEQFF. The V call is TRBV7-9, the J call TRBJ2-1; D perhaps matches TRBD1 (6 bases). Germline loops: CDR1 SEHNR, CDR2 FQNEAQ (reference sequence). The V end was cut by 10 bases, the J end by 1 base, with 11 bases between. This CDR3 is built from 13 residues.

The CDR3 sequence: CASSFRGGGELFF. The CDR3 DNA is TGTGCCAGCAGTTTTAGGGGTGGCGGGGAGCTGTTTTTT. The rearrangement uses TRBV12-3 or TRBV12-4 and TRBJ2-2; a possible D gene is TRBD1 (5 bases). The CDR3 has 13 amino acids. Trimming removed 3 bases at V and 7 bases at J, with 9 bases between.

The rearrangement links TRBV3-1 (or the pseudogene TRBV3-2) to TRBJ2-1, with 11 bases lining up with TRBD1. J was trimmed by 9 bases and V by 6 bases; bases with no gene match: 4. The CDR3 is 13 amino acids. Per germline, CDR1 LGHDT and CDR2 YNNKEL (reference sequence). The CDR3 DNA follows: TGTGCCAGCAGAAGGACAGGGGGCGGTGAGCAGTTCTTC. It encodes CASRRTGGGEQFF.

The chain links TRBV9 to TRBJ2-1, with 13 bases identical to TRBD2. The V gene end was trimmed by 3 bases and the J gene end by 8 bases; junction bases not matched to a gene: 5. Germline V lookup: CDR1 SGDLS, CDR2 YYNGEE. The CDR3 extends over 15 amino acids. The CDR3 loop reads CASSDTSGGVDEQFF. CDR3 sequence (DNA): TGTGCCAGCAGCGATACTAGCGGGGGGGTAGATGAGCAGTTCTTC.

This clone came up once. This rearrangement joins TRBV19 to TRBJ1-1; TRBD1 is a possible D gene (5 bases). CDR1 and CDR2 from the germline V gene are LNHDA and SQIVND (reference sequence). V lost 5 bases to trimming and J lost 5 bases, with 18 bases between them. The CDR3 has 15 residues. The CDR3 DNA is TGTGCCAGTAGTGATAAAAGGGGAGGGGAGACTGAAGCTTTCTTT. It yields the protein CASSDKRGGETEAFF.

This chain joins TRBV15 and TRBJ2-3; 12 positions agree with TRBD2. Germline loops: CDR1 LNHNV, CDR2 YYDKDF (reference sequence). The CDR3 runs to 18 residues. Losses at the gene ends were 1 base for V and 1 base for J; bases not matched to a gene: 6. Here the CDR3 DNA reads TGTGCCACCAGCAGAGGGGGACTAGCGGGTGGCGGCACAGATACGCAGTATTTT. Protein: CATSRGGLAGGGTDTQYF.

The gene calls are TRBV18 and TRBJ1-2, with a tentative D call TRBD1 (6 bases). The CDR3 consists of 15 residues. Germline V lookup: CDR1 KGHSH, CDR2 LQKENI. V was pared by 3 bases and J by 8 bases, with 19 bases between. CDR3: CASSPPALSQGGYTF. CDR3 coding DNA: TGTGCCAGCTCACCCCCCGCTCTCTCCCAGGGGGGCTACACCTTC.

The chain combines TRBV6-5 with TRBJ1-1; 10 bases map to TRBD1. This CDR3 is built from 16 residues. Germline CDR1 MNHEY, CDR2 SVGAGI. The ends lost 2 bases at V and 0 bases at J; junction bases unmatched: 3. The CDR3 loop reads CASSYRQGALNTEAFF. The CDR3 coding sequence is TGTGCCAGCAGTTACCGACAGGGGGCATTGAACACTGAAGCTTTCTTT.

The chain employs TRBV6-2 or TRBV6-3 and TRBJ1-1, with D tentatively TRBD1 (5 bases). The CDR3 spans 13 residues. CDR1 MNHEY and CDR2 SVGEGT come from the germline V gene. V lost 4 bases and J 5 bases, leaving 11 bases between the germline ends. The CDR3 nucleotides are TGTGCCAGCAGTTCCCCCCAGGGAACTGAAGCTTTCTTT. Translating gives CASSSPQGTEAFF.

The genes are TRBV3-1 (or the pseudogene TRBV3-2) and TRBJ1-5; D uncertain. CDR1 and CDR2 (germline): LGHDT, YNNKEL (reference sequence). The CDR3 covers 15 residues. Trimming pared 0 bases from V and 9 bases from J, leaving 15 bases between. CDR3 loop: CASSQDLSGLLPQHF. The CDR3, as DNA: TGTGCCAGCAGCCAAGATCTCAGTGGCCTTTTGCCCCAGCATTTT.

The CDR3 spells CASSHQGATNTIYF. The CDR3 bases are TGTGCCAGCAGCCACCAGGGGGCCACAAACACCATATATTTT. The chain carries TRBV3-1 (or the pseudogene TRBV3-2) and TRBJ1-3, with 8 bases aligning to TRBD1. Germline assignment: CDR1 LGHDT and CDR2 YNNKEL (reference sequence). Trimming cost V 3 bases and J 6 bases; bases outside gene matches: 4. The CDR3 is 14 amino acids.